This entry lists 32 T cell receptor beta chains sequenced from one sample in a study of CD8 T cells in ankylosing spondylitis. TCRdb processed the 5' RACE reads anew with MiXCR; each CDR3 protein has one entry. The sample lists some 120,000 distinct CDR3 sequences, roughly 7.3% seen once, with 10% to 15% in the top ten. Sample: blood, either unsorted or a sorted T cell fraction (not recorded which). The source is a male donor with ankylosing spondylitis or in good health (not recorded which).

This clonotype was seen repeatedly, ten times or more. V is TRBV7-9 and J is TRBJ1-1; possible D gene TRBD1, 5 bases. Trimming left V 5 bases short and J 0 bases short, with 16 bases between. The CDR3 spans 16 residues. Looked up from germline, CDR1 is SEHNR and CDR2 is FQNEAQ (reference sequence). The CDR3 is CASSLTGTPMNTEAFF. For the CDR3, the DNA is TGTGCCAGCAGCCTAACCGGGACGCCGATGAACACTGAAGCTTTCTTT.

This clonotype was observed many times. V is TRBV20-1 and J is TRBJ1-5; D may be TRBD1 (5 bases). This CDR3 spans 14 amino acids. Germline V gene sequence: CDR1 DFQATT, CDR2 SNEGSKA (reference sequence). Trimming took off 3 bases at V and 4 bases at J, with 13 bases between the two ends. The CDR3 region has the DNA TGCAGTGCTAGCCGACAGACACCTAATCAGCCCCAGCATTTT. Encoded protein: CSASRQTPNQPQHF.

This clonotype was detected ten times or more. The chain is built from TRBV6-4 and TRBJ2-1; the D gene is possibly TRBD1 (7 bases). Trimming shortened V by 0 bases and J by 7 bases, and 10 bases separated the two germline ends. Germline V gene sequence: CDR1 MRHNA, CDR2 SNTAGT. The CDR3 consists of 14 residues. CDR3: CASSDSPGGNEQFF. The CDR3, as DNA: TGTGCCAGCAGTGACTCCCCAGGGGGGAATGAGCAGTTCTTC.

This clonotype was detected many times. The V call is TRBV20-1, the J call TRBJ1-6; D gene unclear. CDR1 is DFQATT, CDR2 SNEGSKA, per germline (reference sequence). The CDR3 sequence is 14 residues long. Trimming stripped 0 bases from V and 14 bases from J, with 17 bases between. CDR3 coding DNA: TGCAGTGCTAGAGATGTTAAGGCGGGCATGGCCCTCCACTTT. It encodes CSARDVKAGMALHF.

This clonotype was recorded many times. The chain carries TRBV12-3 or TRBV12-4 and TRBJ1-4; a weak D match, TRBD1 (5 bases). Trimming pared 5 bases from V and 0 bases from J, leaving 10 bases between. The CDR3 is 15 residues long. The CDR3 nucleotides are TGTGCCAGCAGTCCCCAGACAGCAACTAATGAAAAACTGTTTTTT. Translating it yields CASSPQTATNEKLFF.

V is TRBV18 and J is TRBJ2-3, with no clear D. The CDR3 extends over 13 amino acids. V was pared by 4 bases and J by 4 bases, with 9 bases between. CDR1 is KGHSH, CDR2 LQKENI, per germline. CDR3 bases: TGTGCCAGCTCACTGGAAAGCGCAGATACGCAGTATTTT. It specifies CASSLESADTQYF. Full variable domain (rest looked up from reference TRBV18 and TRBJ2-3): NAGVMQNPRHLVRRRGQEARLRCSPMKGHSHVYWYRQLPEEGLKFMVYLQKENIIDESGMPKERFSAEFPKEGPSILRIQQVVRGDSAAYFCASSLESADTQYFGPGTRLTVL.

This clonotype was seen repeatedly, ten times or more. The gene calls are TRBV19 and TRBJ1-2; D is possibly TRBD1 (6 bases). The CDR3 runs 14 residues. V was shortened by 3 bases and J by 6 bases, with 14 bases between the two germline ends. Germline lookup yields CDR1 LNHDA and CDR2 SQIVND (reference sequence). Here the CDR3 reads CASSITGRLDGYTF. CDR3 sequence (DNA): TGTGCCAGTAGTATTACAGGGAGACTGGATGGCTACACCTTC.

Notes on this clonotype: A read error may be the cause here, since a much bigger clone is one base away. Lacking the conserved final phenylalanine or tryptophan, this CDR3 likely reflects a read error. This sequence joins TRBV7-2 and TRBJ2-1; no clear D. The V and J ends lost 1 base and 0 bases respectively, with 4 bases between them. The CDR3 totals 14 residues. Germline V gives CDR1 SGHTA, CDR2 FQGNSA. The CDR3 reads CASSLDGSYNEQFL. The CDR3 nucleotides are TGTGCCAGCAGCTTAGACGGCTCCTACAATGAGCAGTTCCTC.

There are many counts of this clonotype. The rearrangement joins TRBV19 to TRBJ2-5, with TRBD1 as a possible D gene (5 bases). The V gene lost 5 bases and the J gene lost 3 bases, with 13 bases spanning the gap. CDR3 size: 14 residues. Per the germline V gene, CDR1 is LNHDA and CDR2 is SQIVND (reference sequence). The CDR3 nucleotides are TGTGCCAGTAGTCTGCGGACAAGGGAAGAGACCCAGTACTTC. Protein: CASSLRTREETQYF. The variable domain in full, with the rest retrieved from reference TRBV19 and TRBJ2-5, is DGGITQSPKYLFRKEGQNVTLSCEQNLNHDAMYWYRQDPGQGLRLIYYSQIVNDFQKGDIAEGYSVSREKKESFPLTVTSAQKNPTAFYLCASSLRTREETQYFGPGTRLLVL.

This clonotype was detected many times. This chain's CDR3 is CASSSWGRGNQPQHF. DNA for the CDR3: TGTGCCAGCAGTTCCTGGGGACGGGGCAATCAGCCCCAGCATTTT. The J gene is TRBJ1-5, the V gene TRBV6-2 or TRBV6-3, with D perhaps matching TRBD1 (5 bases). CDR1 is MNHEY, CDR2 SVGEGT, per germline. The CDR3 totals 15 residues. V lost 4 bases to trimming and J lost 2 bases, with 12 bases between them.

This clonotype was counted at least ten times. The chain carries TRBV27 and TRBJ1-1; a weak D match, TRBD1 (6 bases). This CDR3 has 14 amino acids. The germline V gene encodes CDR1 MNHEY and CDR2 SMNVEV (reference sequence). With 5 bases removed from V and 4 bases from J, the gap between germline ends came to 14 bases. The CDR3 loop reads CASSPVGGLTEAFF. CDR3 DNA sequence: TGTGCCAGCAGTCCTGTAGGGGGGCTCACTGAAGCTTTCTTT.

This clonotype was seen ten or more times. In DNA, the CDR3 is TGCAGTGTCCCCGGGACTAGCGGATACAATGAGCAGTTCTTC. Its translation is CSVPGTSGYNEQFF. V gene TRBV20-1 combines with J gene TRBJ2-1; 11 bases match TRBD2. The germline CDR1 and CDR2 sequences are DFQATT and SNEGSKA (reference sequence). CDR3 length: 14 residues. The trim removed 7 bases at V and 4 bases at J, leaving 6 bases unmatched.

This clonotype was observed at least ten times. The chain has TRBV5-1 and TRBJ1-1; D uncertain. The CDR3 contains 14 residues. V lost 2 bases and J 0 bases, leaving 8 bases between the germline ends. Germline V gene sequence: CDR1 SGHRS, CDR2 YFSETQ. The CDR3 here is CASSFPGMNTEAFF. CDR3 bases: TGCGCCAGCAGCTTTCCCGGGATGAACACTGAAGCTTTCTTT.

This clonotype was counted many times. This chain links TRBV28 with TRBJ2-7, with 7 bases identical to TRBD1. The CDR3 totals 14 residues. Per germline, CDR1 MDHEN and CDR2 SYDVKM. Unmatched junction bases numbered 5, after V lost 4 bases and J lost 2 bases. CDR3 bases: TGTGCCAGCAGTTCGGGACAGCCACCCTACGAGCAGTACTTC. Encoded protein: CASSSGQPPYEQYF.

This clonotype was counted at least ten times. The V and J genes are TRBV5-1 and TRBJ2-7; D may be TRBD2 (5 bases). Germline-derived CDR1 and CDR2 are SGHRS and YFSETQ. The CDR3 is made up of 16 amino acids. Between the trimmed V and J ends, which lost 2 bases and 5 bases, there was a span of 20 bases. The CDR3 coding sequence is TGCGCCAGCAGCTTAGCCCTCGGCCGCCCGGGAAACGAGCAGTACTTC. This sequence encodes CASSLALGRPGNEQYF. Supplemented by reference TRBV5-1 and TRBJ2-7, the full variable domain reads KAGVTQTPRYLIKTRGQQVTLSCSPISGHRSVSWYQQTPGQGLQFLFEYFSETQRNKGNFPGRFSGRQFSNSRSEMNVSTLELGDSALYLCASSLALGRPGNEQYFGPGTRLTVT.

This clonotype was counted at least ten times. The V gene is TRBV21-1, the J gene TRBJ2-5; the table assigns TRBD2, which was not confirmed against the DNA. TRBV21-1 is a documented pseudogene. This CDR3 is 16 amino acids long. The DNA for the CDR3 is TGTGCCAGCAACACGGGACTAGCGGGAGGGCCGAAGACCCAGTACTTC. This gives the protein CASNTGLAGGPKTQYF.

This clonotype has ten or more counts. The CDR3 is CASSQGLAGAHEQYF. As DNA, the CDR3 is TGTGCCAGCAGCCAGGGACTAGCGGGAGCACACGAGCAGTACTTC. The chain employs TRBV16 and TRBJ2-7, with 14 bases lining up with TRBD2. The CDR3 extends over 15 amino acids. From germline, CDR1 is KGHSY and CDR2 FQNENV. With 3 bases clipped from V and 5 bases from J, the junction kept 3 bases outside the gene matches.

This clonotype occurred many times. This chain joins TRBV5-5 and TRBJ1-5; D unclear. This CDR3 comprises 14 residues. V was pared by 3 bases and J by 3 bases, with 10 bases between. Per the germline V gene, CDR1 is SGHKS and CDR2 is YYEKEE (reference sequence). This CDR3 reads CASSSNVFNQPQHF. Written as DNA, the CDR3 is TGTGCCAGCAGCTCAAATGTGTTCAATCAGCCCCAGCATTTT. Supplemented by reference TRBV5-5 and TRBJ1-5, the full variable domain reads DAGVTQSPTHLIKTRGQQVTLRCSPISGHKSVSWYQQVLGQGPQFIFQYYEKEERGRGNFPDRFSARQFPNYSSELNVNALLLGDSALYLCASSSNVFNQPQHFGDGTRLSIL.

This clonotype was recorded many times. The chain links TRBV5-1 to TRBJ1-1, with a tentative D call TRBD1 (5 bases). Germline V gene sequence: CDR1 SGHRS, CDR2 YFSETQ. The CDR3 has 13 residues. V was clipped by 0 bases and J by 5 bases, with 8 bases between them. In DNA, the CDR3 is TGCGCCAGCAGCTTGGGGGGGGAGACTGAAGCTTTCTTT. Translated, it gives CASSLGGETEAFF.

This clonotype was seen many times. V and J are TRBV15 and TRBJ1-1; D is unclear. V was cut by 1 base and J by 8 bases, with 11 bases left in between. Germline assignment: CDR1 LNHNV and CDR2 YYDKDF (reference sequence). The CDR3 covers 13 residues. CDR3 in DNA: TGTGCCACCAGCAGAGGAGGTGCCAGGGAAGCTTTCTTT. Protein: CATSRGGAREAFF. Full variable domain (missing parts from reference TRBV15 and TRBJ1-1): DAMVIQNPRYQVTQFGKPVTLSCSQTLNHNVMYWYQQKSSQAPKLLFHYYDKDFNNEADTPDNFQSRRPNTSFCFLDIRSPGLGDTAMYLCATSRGGAREAFFGQGTRLTVV.

The sample holds many counts of this clonotype. This sequence joins TRBV5-1 and TRBJ2-5, with D perhaps TRBD2 (6 bases). This CDR3 has 14 residues. CDR1 and CDR2 from the germline V gene are SGHRS and YFSETQ. V shed 6 bases and J shed 2 bases, with 14 bases lying between them. CDR3 DNA: TGCGCCAGCAAAAGTATCAGCGGGCAAGAGACCCAGTACTTC. The encoded protein is CASKSISGQETQYF.

This clonotype was counted at least ten times. The V gene is TRBV7-8, the J gene TRBJ1-6; TRBD1 matches at 9 bases. Losses at the gene ends were 5 bases for V and 2 bases for J; bases not matched to a gene: 7. Germline V lookup: CDR1 SGHVS, CDR2 FQNEAQ. The CDR3 extends over 17 amino acids. In DNA, the CDR3 is TGTGCCAGCAGCACCCAGACAGGGGGGACCTATAATTCACCCCTCCACTTT. Amino acids: CASSTQTGGTYNSPLHF.

This clonotype has a handful of counts. The chain joins TRBV7-2 to TRBJ1-4, with D possibly matching TRBD1 (6 bases). The V end was cut by 7 bases, the J end by 7 bases, with 13 bases between. Germline V CDR1 and CDR2: SGHTA, FQGNSA. The CDR3 consists of 13 residues. Here the CDR3 reads CASTPQGTEKLFF. CDR3 coding DNA: TGTGCCAGCACCCCTCAGGGGACTGAAAAACTGTTTTTT.

This clonotype occurred many times. The chain combines TRBV6-2 or TRBV6-3 with TRBJ1-1; TRBD1 matches 8 bases. Trimming removed 5 bases from V and 5 bases from J; junction bases left unmatched: 4. CDR1 and CDR2 (germline): MNHEY, SVGEGT. The CDR3 totals 13 residues. Here the CDR3 reads CASSIQGDTEAFF. The CDR3 nucleotides are TGTGCCAGCAGTATACAGGGGGATACTGAAGCTTTCTTT.

This clonotype was counted ten times or more. The rearrangement uses TRBV28 and TRBJ2-2, with 7 bases matching TRBD2. V was pared by 4 bases and J by 4 bases, with 21 bases of the junction left unmatched. This CDR3 spans 20 amino acids. Per germline, CDR1 MDHEN and CDR2 SYDVKM. CDR3 DNA sequence: TGTGCCAGCAGTTCGAATTTTGGGAGCGGGGCCCAGTTTGGCACCGGGGAGCTGTTTTTT. Amino acids: CASSSNFGSGAQFGTGELFF.

This clonotype was counted between two and nine times. The chain has TRBV6-5 and TRBJ1-2; TRBD1 matches 10 bases. J gave up 6 bases and V 2 bases, and 3 bases lay outside the gene matches. Germline loops: CDR1 MNHEY, CDR2 SVGAGI. The CDR3 totals 14 residues. The CDR3 loop is CASSYLTGGDGYTF. CDR3 DNA sequence: TGTGCCAGCAGTTACCTGACAGGGGGCGATGGCTACACCTTC.

This clonotype has a count of ten or more. The chain is built from TRBV30 and TRBJ1-5; the match to TRBD1 covers 11 bases. The CDR3 runs 16 residues. J lost 4 bases, V lost 5 bases, and 10 bases had no gene match. Germline CDR1 is GTSNPN and CDR2 is SVGIG (reference sequence). As DNA, the CDR3 is TGTGCCTGGTCCAACCGGGGACAGGGGGATAATCAGCCCCAGCATTTT. Protein: CAWSNRGQGDNQPQHF.

This clonotype has ten or more counts. The chain carries TRBV12-3 or TRBV12-4 and TRBJ1-2, with 10 bases lining up with TRBD1. The J segment lost 4 bases and the V segment lost 5 bases, leaving 7 bases of the junction unmatched. The CDR3 totals 15 residues. The CDR3 DNA reads TGTGCCAGCAGTCCCCGGGGACAGGGGAGCTATGGCTACACCTTC. Encoded protein: CASSPRGQGSYGYTF.

This clonotype was picked up many times. The CDR3 region has the DNA TGTGCCTCCCAACTAGCAGGACGGGATACGCAGTATTTT. It is translated as CASQLAGRDTQYF. The chain links TRBV25-1 to TRBJ2-3, with TRBD2 as a possible D gene (6 bases). The germline V gene encodes CDR1 MGHDK and CDR2 SYGVNS. Trimming took off 11 bases at V and 6 bases at J, with 18 bases between the two ends. The CDR3 covers 13 residues.

This chain links TRBV20-1 with TRBJ1-6, with D possibly TRBD1 on 5 matching bases. Germline assignment: CDR1 DFQATT and CDR2 SNEGSKA (reference sequence). V was pared by 0 bases and J by 7 bases, with 13 bases between. CDR3 length: 15 amino acids. Here the CDR3 DNA reads TGCAGTGCTAGAGATGGGGTCCAGGGAAATTCACCCCTCCACTTT. Amino acid sequence: CSARDGVQGNSPLHF.

There are many counts of this clonotype. This chain links TRBV5-1 with TRBJ2-5; D perhaps matches TRBD2 (5 bases). Germline-derived CDR1 and CDR2 are SGHRS and YFSETQ. The length of the CDR3 is 13 residues. The V end lost 4 bases, the J end lost 0 bases, and 7 bases lay between the germline ends. In DNA form, the CDR3 reads TGCGCCAGCAGCGAGGACTACCAAGAGACCCAGTACTTC. The encoded protein is CASSEDYQETQYF.

This clonotype was counted at least ten times. The V call is TRBV5-1, the J call TRBJ2-7, with D unresolved. Trimming removed 3 bases from V and 0 bases from J, with 10 bases in between. This CDR3 is 14 amino acids long. Germline V gene data show CDR1 as SGHRS and CDR2 as YFSETQ. This CDR3 is CASSSATVSYEQYF. CDR3 nucleotide sequence: TGCGCCAGCAGCTCCGCGACGGTCTCCTACGAGCAGTACTTC.